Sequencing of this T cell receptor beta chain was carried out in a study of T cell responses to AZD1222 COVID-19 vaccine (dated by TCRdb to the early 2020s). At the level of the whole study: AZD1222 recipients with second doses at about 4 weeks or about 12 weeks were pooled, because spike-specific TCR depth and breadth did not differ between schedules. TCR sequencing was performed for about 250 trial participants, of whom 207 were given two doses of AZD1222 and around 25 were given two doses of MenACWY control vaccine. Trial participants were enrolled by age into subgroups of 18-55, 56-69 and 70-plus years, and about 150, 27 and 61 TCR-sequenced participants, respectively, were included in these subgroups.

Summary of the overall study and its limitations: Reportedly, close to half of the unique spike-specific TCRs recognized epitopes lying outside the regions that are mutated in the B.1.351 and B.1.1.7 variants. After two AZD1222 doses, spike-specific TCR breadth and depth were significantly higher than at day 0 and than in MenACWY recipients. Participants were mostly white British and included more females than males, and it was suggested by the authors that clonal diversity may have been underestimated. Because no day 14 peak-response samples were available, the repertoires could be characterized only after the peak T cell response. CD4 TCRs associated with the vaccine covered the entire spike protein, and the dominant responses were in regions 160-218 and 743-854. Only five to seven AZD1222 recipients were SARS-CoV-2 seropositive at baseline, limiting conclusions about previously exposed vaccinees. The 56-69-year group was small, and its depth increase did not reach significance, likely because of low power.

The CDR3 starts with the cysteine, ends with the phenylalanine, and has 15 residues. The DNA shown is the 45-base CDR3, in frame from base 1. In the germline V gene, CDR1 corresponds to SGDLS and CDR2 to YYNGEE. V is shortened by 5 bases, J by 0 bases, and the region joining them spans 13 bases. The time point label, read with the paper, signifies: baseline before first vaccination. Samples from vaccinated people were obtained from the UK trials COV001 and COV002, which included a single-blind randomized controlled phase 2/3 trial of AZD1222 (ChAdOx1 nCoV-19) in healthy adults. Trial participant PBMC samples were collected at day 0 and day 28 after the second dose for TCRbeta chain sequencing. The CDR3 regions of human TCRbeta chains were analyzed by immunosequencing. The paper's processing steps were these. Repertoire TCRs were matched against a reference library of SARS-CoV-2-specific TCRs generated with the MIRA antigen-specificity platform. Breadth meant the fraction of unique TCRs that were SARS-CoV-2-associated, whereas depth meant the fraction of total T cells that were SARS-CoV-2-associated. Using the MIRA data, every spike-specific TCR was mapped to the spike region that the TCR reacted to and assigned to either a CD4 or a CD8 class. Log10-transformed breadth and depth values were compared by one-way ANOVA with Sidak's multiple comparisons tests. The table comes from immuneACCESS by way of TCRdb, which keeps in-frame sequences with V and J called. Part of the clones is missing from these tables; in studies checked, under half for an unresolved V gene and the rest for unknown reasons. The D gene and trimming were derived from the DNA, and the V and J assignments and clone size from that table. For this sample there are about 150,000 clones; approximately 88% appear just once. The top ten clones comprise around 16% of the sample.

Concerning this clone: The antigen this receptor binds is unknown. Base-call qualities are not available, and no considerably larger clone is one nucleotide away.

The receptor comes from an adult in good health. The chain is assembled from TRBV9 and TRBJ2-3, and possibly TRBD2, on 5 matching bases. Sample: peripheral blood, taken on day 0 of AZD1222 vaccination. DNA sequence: TGTGCCAGCAGAGAGGGCCCCTCTAGCACAGATACGCAGTATTTT. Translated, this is CASREGPSSTDTQYF.